These 18 T cell receptor beta chains originate from one sample sequenced in a study of T cell responses to AZD1222 COVID-19 vaccine. Method: immunoSEQ multiplex PCR; TCRdb's copy keeps in-frame clones and lacks some. This sample carries 80,000 to 130,000 clones, about 89% of them seen once, and the ten largest clones take about a sixth. The starting material was peripheral blood, obtained on day 0 of AZD1222 vaccination. Receptor source: an adult in good health.

This clone was observed once. CDR3 in DNA: TGCGCCAGCAGCTGGGCAAGCGGGCGGGGTGGCACTGAAGCTTTCTTT. This sequence encodes CASSWASGRGGTEAFF. The V gene is TRBV5-1, the J gene TRBJ1-1; no definite D call. CDR1 and CDR2 from the germline V gene are SGHRS and YFSETQ. The CDR3 length is 16 residues. The V end was cut by 3 bases, the J end by 4 bases, with 19 bases between.

The chain links TRBV13 to TRBJ1-2; no firm D call. The CDR3 contains 14 residues. The germline CDR1 and CDR2 sequences are PRHDT and FYEKMQ (reference sequence). V lost 4 bases, J lost 4 bases, and 13 bases lay in between. The DNA of the CDR3 is TGTGCCAGCAGCTCCTGGGTGGAGGGCTATGGCTACACCTTC. Its protein is CASSSWVEGYGYTF.

The chain combines TRBV5-8 with TRBJ1-2; D gene uncertain. This CDR3 has 13 amino acids. From germline, CDR1 is SGHTS and CDR2 YDEGEE. Trimming took off 0 bases at V and 4 bases at J, with 7 bases between the two ends. CDR3 nucleotide sequence: TGTGCCAGCAGCTTGGGAGTTGCCTATGGCTACACCTTC. Translation gives CASSLGVAYGYTF.

The rearrangement uses TRBV15 and TRBJ2-5; weak D call: TRBD2 (5 bases). V lost 8 bases and J lost 1, with 14 bases in between. CDR1 is LNHNV, CDR2 YYDKDF, per germline (reference sequence). The CDR3 is 14 amino acids. The CDR3 nucleotides read TGTGCCACCCGAGAAGGGCTAGCCCAAGAGACCCAGTACTTC. It encodes CATREGLAQETQYF.

The chain combines TRBV4-1 with TRBJ1-2; perhaps TRBD1 as D (5 bases). Trimming took off 6 bases at V and 0 bases at J, with 8 bases between the two ends. Germline values: CDR1 MGHRA, CDR2 YSYEKL. This CDR3 has 13 amino acids. The CDR3 DNA sequence: TGCGCCAGCAGGCAGGGCCCTAACTATGGCTACACCTTC. Translation gives CASRQGPNYGYTF.

This chain uses TRBV10-1 with TRBJ2-7, with 7 bases matching TRBD2. CDR1 WNHNN and CDR2 SYGVQD come from the germline V gene (reference sequence). The trim removed 4 bases at V and 4 bases at J, leaving 10 bases unmatched. The CDR3 runs 15 residues. CDR3 nucleotides: TGCGCCAGCAGTGGGGTTTCTAGCGGCAGATACGAGCAGTACTTC. It specifies CASSGVSSGRYEQYF.

This clone was seen only once. The V and J genes are TRBV4-1 and TRBJ2-4; the D gene is possibly TRBD1 (5 bases). The CDR3 spans 17 residues. Trimming removed 1 base at V and 7 bases at J, with 20 bases between. From germline, CDR1 is MGHRA and CDR2 YSYEKL. CDR3 nucleotides: TGCGCCAGCAGCCAAGTAGTCGCTAGGGGCTTTCCGAACATTCAGTACTTC. Translated, it gives CASSQVVARGFPNIQYF.

CDR3 amino acids: CASSIGSDEQFF. The DNA for the CDR3 is TGTGCCAGTAGTATAGGAAGCGATGAGCAGTTCTTC. The J gene is TRBJ2-1, the V gene TRBV19; D unresolved. Germline CDR1 LNHDA, CDR2 SQIVND (reference sequence). The CDR3 runs 12 residues. Trimming pared 1 base from V and 8 bases from J, leaving 6 bases between.

This chain links TRBV27 with TRBJ2-5; 7 bases align to TRBD2. Germline lookup yields CDR1 MNHEY and CDR2 SMNVEV (reference sequence). Losses at the gene ends were 11 bases for V and 5 bases for J; bases not matched to a gene: 8. This CDR3 has 12 residues. CDR3 sequence: CACPGLEETQYF. The CDR3, as DNA: TGTGCCTGCCCCGGACTAGAGGAGACCCAGTACTTC.

J is TRBJ2-1 and V is TRBV5-1; perhaps TRBD1 as D (5 bases). The CDR3 contains 14 residues. Germline values: CDR1 SGHRS, CDR2 YFSETQ. V gave up 4 bases and J gave up 7 bases, with 15 bases separating them. This CDR3 is CASSPRTGDNEQFF. The DNA of the CDR3 is TGCGCCAGCAGCCCCCGAACAGGAGATAATGAGCAGTTCTTC.

The rearrangement joins TRBV11-2 to TRBJ2-3, with D possibly being TRBD2 (5 bases). V lost 1 base and J lost 6, with 17 bases in between. Germline assignment: CDR1 SGHAT and CDR2 FQNNGV. The CDR3 contains 16 residues. CDR3 nucleotides: TGTGCCAGCAGCTTAGGGGCAGCTACCCCGGGGGATACGCAGTATTTT. This codes for CASSLGAATPGDTQYF.

The chain joins TRBV5-1 to TRBJ2-5; D is undetermined. Trimming cost V 0 bases and J 5 bases, with 14 bases left between them. CDR1 and CDR2 (germline): SGHRS, YFSETQ. CDR3 length equals 15 residues. CDR3 nucleotide sequence: TGCGCCAGCAGCTTGGTCGCCCCCACCACGGAGACCCAGTACTTC. Translating it yields CASSLVAPTTETQYF.

The sample holds one count of this clone. The V gene is TRBV19, the J gene TRBJ2-2; 11 nucleotides line up with TRBD2. CDR3 size: 17 residues. The J segment lost 3 bases and the V segment lost 9 bases, leaving 12 bases of the junction unmatched. Germline CDR1 and CDR2: LNHDA and SQIVND (reference sequence). In DNA, the CDR3 is TGTGCCAGCAGCCCCATAGCGGGGGGGCTTTACACCGGGGAGCTGTTTTTT. Residues: CASSPIAGGLYTGELFF.

V usage is TRBV12-3 or TRBV12-4 and J usage is TRBJ1-1; D not resolved. With 5 bases removed from V and 6 bases from J, the gap between germline ends came to 7 bases. This CDR3 contains 11 residues. CDR3 nucleotide sequence: TGTGCCAGCAGTCCTGCACCTGAAGCTTTCTTT. This codes for CASSPAPEAFF.

This rearrangement joins TRBV6-5 to TRBJ1-5; D may be TRBD1 (6 bases). The germline V gene encodes CDR1 MNHEY and CDR2 SVGAGI. This CDR3 has 14 residues. The V end was cut by 3 bases, the J end by 2 bases, with 8 bases between. The CDR3 DNA follows: TGTGCCAGCAGTTATAACAGGGGCAATCAGCCCCAGCATTTT. It translates to CASSYNRGNQPQHF.

J is TRBJ2-5 and V is TRBV7-9, with TRBD1 matching over 7 bases. The germline gives CDR1 SEHNR, CDR2 FQNEAQ (reference sequence). CDR3 size: 14 residues. J gave up 2 bases and V 5 bases, and 5 bases lay outside the gene matches. The CDR3 DNA reads TGTGCCAGCAGCCCATGGGACAGTCAAGAGACCCAGTACTTC. This codes for CASSPWDSQETQYF.

V is TRBV2 and J is TRBJ2-2; TRBD1 might be the D (7 bases). The V gene lost 5 bases and the J gene lost 4 bases, with 20 bases spanning the gap. This CDR3 comprises 17 residues. The germline gives CDR1 SNHLY, CDR2 FYNNEI. The CDR3 here is CASSKGAGSRFTGELFF. The CDR3 coding sequence is TGTGCCAGCAGTAAGGGGGCGGGATCTAGGTTCACCGGGGAGCTGTTTTTT.

The chain uses TRBV7-9 and TRBJ2-1, with TRBD2 identical over 7 bases. Germline assignment: CDR1 SEHNR and CDR2 FQNEAQ (reference sequence). The CDR3 covers 15 residues. The ends lost 5 bases at V and 5 bases at J; junction bases unmatched: 9. In DNA, the CDR3 is TGTGCCAGCAGCCCTCCGGGACTACCTAACAATGAGCAGTTCTTC. This codes for CASSPPGLPNNEQFF.